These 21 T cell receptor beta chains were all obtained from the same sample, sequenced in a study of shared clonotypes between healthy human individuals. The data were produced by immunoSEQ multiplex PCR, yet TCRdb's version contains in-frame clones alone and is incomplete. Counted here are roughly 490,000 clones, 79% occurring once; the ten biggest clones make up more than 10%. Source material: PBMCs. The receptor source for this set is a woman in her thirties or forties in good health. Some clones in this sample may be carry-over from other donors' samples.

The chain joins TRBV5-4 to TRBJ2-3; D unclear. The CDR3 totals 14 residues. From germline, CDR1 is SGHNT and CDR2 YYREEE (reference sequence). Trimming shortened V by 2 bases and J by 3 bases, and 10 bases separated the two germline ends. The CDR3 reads CASSLDGWTDTQYF. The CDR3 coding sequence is TGTGCCAGCAGCTTAGATGGGTGGACAGATACGCAGTATTTT.

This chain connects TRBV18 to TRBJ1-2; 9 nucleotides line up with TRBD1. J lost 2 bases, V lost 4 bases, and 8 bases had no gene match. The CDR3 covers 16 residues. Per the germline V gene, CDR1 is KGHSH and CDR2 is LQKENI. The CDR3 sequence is CASSLNRDRANYGYTF. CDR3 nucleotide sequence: TGTGCCAGCTCACTAAACCGGGACAGGGCAAACTATGGCTACACCTTC. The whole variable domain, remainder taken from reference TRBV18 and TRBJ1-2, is NAGVMQNPRHLVRRRGQEARLRCSPMKGHSHVYWYRQLPEEGLKFMVYLQKENIIDESGMPKERFSAEFPKEGPSILRIQQVVRGDSAAYFCASSLNRDRANYGYTFGSGTRLTVV.

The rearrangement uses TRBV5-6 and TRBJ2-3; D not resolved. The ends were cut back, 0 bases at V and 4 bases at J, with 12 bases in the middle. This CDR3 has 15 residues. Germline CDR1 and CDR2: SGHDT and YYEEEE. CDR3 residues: CASSLVALVADTQYF. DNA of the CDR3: TGTGCCAGCAGCTTGGTTGCCCTTGTCGCAGATACGCAGTATTTT.

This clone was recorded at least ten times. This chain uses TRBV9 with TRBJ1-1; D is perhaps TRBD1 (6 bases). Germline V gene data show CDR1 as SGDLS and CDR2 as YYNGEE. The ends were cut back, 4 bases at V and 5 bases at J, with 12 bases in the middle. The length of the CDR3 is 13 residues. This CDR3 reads CASSPRGQTEAFF. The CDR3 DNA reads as TGTGCCAGCAGCCCTCGAGGACAGACTGAAGCTTTCTTT.

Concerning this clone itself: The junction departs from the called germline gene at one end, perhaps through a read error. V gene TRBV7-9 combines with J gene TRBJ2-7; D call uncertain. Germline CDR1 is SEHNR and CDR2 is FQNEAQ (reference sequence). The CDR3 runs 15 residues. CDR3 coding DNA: TGTGCCAGCAGCCAACTGGCTTGGCTTTCCTACGGGCAGTACTTC. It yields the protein CASSQLAWLSYGQYF. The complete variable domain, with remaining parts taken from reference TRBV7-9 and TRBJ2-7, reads DTGVSQNPRHKITKRGQNVTFRCDPISEHNRLYWYRQTLGQGPEFLTYFQNEAQLEKSRLLSDRFSAERPKGSFSTLEIQRTEQGDSAMYLCASSQLAWLSYGQYFGPGTRLTVT.

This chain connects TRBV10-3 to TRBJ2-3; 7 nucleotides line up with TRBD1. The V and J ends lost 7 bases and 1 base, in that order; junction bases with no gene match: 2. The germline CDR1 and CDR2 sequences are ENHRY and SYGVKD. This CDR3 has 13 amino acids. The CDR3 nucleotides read TGTGCCATCAATACAGGGGGCACAGATACGCAGTATTTT. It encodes CAINTGGTDTQYF.

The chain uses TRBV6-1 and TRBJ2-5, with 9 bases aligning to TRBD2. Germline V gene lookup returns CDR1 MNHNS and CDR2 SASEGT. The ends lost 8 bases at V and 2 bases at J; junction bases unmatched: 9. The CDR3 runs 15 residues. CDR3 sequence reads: CASLRRGRVQETQYF. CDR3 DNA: TGTGCCAGCCTAAGGCGCGGGAGGGTTCAAGAGACCCAGTACTTC.

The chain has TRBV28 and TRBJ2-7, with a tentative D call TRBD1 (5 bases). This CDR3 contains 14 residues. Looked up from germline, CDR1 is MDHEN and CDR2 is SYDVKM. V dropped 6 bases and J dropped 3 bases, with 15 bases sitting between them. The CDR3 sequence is CASRLSGQGYEQYF. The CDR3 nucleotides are TGTGCCAGCAGACTCTCCGGGCAGGGCTACGAGCAGTACTTC. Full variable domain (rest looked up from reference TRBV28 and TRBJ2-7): DVKVTQSSRYLVKRTGEKVFLECVQDMDHENMFWYRQDPGLGLRLIYFSYDVKMKEKGDIPEGYSVSREKKERFSLILESASTNQTSMYLCASRLSGQGYEQYFGPGTRLTVT.

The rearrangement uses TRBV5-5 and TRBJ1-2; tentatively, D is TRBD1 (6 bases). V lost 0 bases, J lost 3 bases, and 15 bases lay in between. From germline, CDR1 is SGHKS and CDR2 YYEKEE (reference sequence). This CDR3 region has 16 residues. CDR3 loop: CASSLAGLKGDYGYTF. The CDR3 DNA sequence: TGTGCCAGCAGCTTGGCAGGGCTCAAGGGGGACTATGGCTACACCTTC.

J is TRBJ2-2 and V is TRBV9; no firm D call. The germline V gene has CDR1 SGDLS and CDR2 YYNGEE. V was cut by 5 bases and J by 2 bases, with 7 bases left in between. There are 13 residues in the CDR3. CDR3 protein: CASSQGNTGELFF. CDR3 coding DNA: TGTGCCAGCAGTCAAGGAAACACCGGGGAGCTGTTTTTT.

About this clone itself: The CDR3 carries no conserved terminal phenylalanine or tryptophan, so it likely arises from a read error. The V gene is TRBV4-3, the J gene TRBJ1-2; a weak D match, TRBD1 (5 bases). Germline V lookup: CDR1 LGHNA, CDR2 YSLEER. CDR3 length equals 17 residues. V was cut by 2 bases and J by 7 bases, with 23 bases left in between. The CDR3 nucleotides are TGCGCCAGCAGCCAACACGGGACCCACGGGCTCTCGGGTGGCTACACCCTC. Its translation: CASSQHGTHGLSGGYTL.

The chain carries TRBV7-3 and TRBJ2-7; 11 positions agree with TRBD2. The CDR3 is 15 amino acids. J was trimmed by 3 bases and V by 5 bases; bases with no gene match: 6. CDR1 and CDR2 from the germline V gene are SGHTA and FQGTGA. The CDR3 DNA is TGTGCCAGCAGCATAGCCGGGACTAGCGGCTACGAGCAGTACTTC. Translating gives CASSIAGTSGYEQYF.

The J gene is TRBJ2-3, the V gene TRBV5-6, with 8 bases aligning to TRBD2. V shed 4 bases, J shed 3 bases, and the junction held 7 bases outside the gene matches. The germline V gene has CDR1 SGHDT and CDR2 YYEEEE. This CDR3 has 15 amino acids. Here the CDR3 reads CASSTLLAETDTQYF. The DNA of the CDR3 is TGTGCCAGCAGCACATTACTAGCGGAAACAGATACGCAGTATTTT.

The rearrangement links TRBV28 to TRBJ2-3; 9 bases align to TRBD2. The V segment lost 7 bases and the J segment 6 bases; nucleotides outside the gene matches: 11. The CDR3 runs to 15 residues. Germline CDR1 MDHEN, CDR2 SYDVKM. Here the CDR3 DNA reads TGTGCCAGCACCCGATTTAGCGGGAGCGGGGATACGCAGTATTTT. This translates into CASTRFSGSGDTQYF.

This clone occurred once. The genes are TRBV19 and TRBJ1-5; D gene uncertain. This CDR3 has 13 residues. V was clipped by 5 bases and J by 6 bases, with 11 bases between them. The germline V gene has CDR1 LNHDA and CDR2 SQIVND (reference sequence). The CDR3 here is CASSPERSQPQHF. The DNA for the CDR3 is TGTGCCAGTAGTCCAGAGAGGTCTCAGCCCCAGCATTTT.

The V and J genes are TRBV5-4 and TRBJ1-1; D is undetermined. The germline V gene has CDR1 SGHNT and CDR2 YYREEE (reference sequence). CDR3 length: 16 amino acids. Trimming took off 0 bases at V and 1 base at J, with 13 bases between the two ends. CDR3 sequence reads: CASSLEAALPNTEAFF. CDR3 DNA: TGTGCCAGCAGCTTGGAGGCAGCCCTACCGAACACTGAAGCTTTCTTT. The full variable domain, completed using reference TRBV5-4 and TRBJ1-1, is ETGVTQSPTHLIKTRGQQVTLRCSSQSGHNTVSWYQQALGQGPQFIFQYYREEENGRGNFPPRFSGLQFPNYSSELNVNALELDDSALYLCASSLEAALPNTEAFFGQGTRLTVV.

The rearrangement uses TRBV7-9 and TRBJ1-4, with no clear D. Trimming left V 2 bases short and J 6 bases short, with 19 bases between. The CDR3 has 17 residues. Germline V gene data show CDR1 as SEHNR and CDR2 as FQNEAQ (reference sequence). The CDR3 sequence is CASSLYTPLGGYEKLFF. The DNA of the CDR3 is TGTGCCAGCAGCTTATATACACCCCTCGGAGGCTATGAAAAACTGTTTTTT.

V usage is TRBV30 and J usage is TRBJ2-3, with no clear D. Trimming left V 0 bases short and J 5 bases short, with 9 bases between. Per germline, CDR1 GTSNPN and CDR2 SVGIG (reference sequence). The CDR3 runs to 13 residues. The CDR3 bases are TGTGCCTGGAGTGTGGCGTCAGAAGATACGCAGTATTTT. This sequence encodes CAWSVASEDTQYF. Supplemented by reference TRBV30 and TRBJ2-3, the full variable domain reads SQTIHQWPATLVQPVGSPLSLECTVEGTSNPNLYWYRQAAGRGLQLLFYSVGIGQISSEVPQNLSASRPQDRQFILSSKKLLLSDSGFYLCAWSVASEDTQYFGPGTRLTVL.

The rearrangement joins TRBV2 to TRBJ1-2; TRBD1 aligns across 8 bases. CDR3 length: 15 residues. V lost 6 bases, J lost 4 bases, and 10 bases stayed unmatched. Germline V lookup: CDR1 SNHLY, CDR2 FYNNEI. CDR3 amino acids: CASRLGQGSAYGYTF. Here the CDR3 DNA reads TGTGCCAGCAGGCTCGGACAGGGATCGGCCTATGGCTACACCTTC.

CDR3 amino acids: CASSLALHDNEQFF. CDR3 coding DNA: TGTGCCAGCAGCTTAGCGCTGCATGACAATGAGCAGTTCTTC. The chain joins TRBV7-6 to TRBJ2-1, with D uncertain. V was pared by 0 bases and J by 5 bases, with 8 bases between. Germline V gene data show CDR1 as SGHVS and CDR2 as FNYEAQ. The CDR3 covers 14 residues.

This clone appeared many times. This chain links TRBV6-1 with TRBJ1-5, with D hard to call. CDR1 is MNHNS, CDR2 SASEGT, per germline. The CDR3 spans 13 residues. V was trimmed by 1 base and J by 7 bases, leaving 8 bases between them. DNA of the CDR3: TGTGCCAGCAGTGAAGAGAGTAAGCAGCCCCAGCATTTT. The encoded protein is CASSEESKQPQHF.